The rows below give T cell receptor beta chains drawn from one sample of a study of shared T cell receptors in the human thymus. The protocol was immunoSEQ multiplex PCR, while the TCRdb copy is restricted to in-frame clones and leaves out a portion. The table includes over 60,000 clones, over 90% detected once. The sequencing sample was made of thymocytes. All receptors derive from a human donor. Both conserved end residues are part of each CDR3. A D gene is named only where the DNA matches it firmly. Clone size is stated in some rows and not others, as once, few, many or a class when expanded.

>-|TRBV5-1|TRBJ2-3|-
TGCGCCAGCAGCTGGACCTGGCACACAGATACGCAGTATTTT
CASSWTWHTDTQYF
>TRBD1|TRBV29-1|TRBJ1-4|-
TGCAGCGCCTTACAGGGGGCCGATGAAAAACTGTTTTTT
CSALQGADEKLFF
>-|TRBV5-6|TRBJ2-2|-
TGTGCCAGCAGCTTTTGGTCCAAAACCTCCGGGGAGCTGTTTTTT
CASSFWSKTSGELFF
>-|TRBV11-3|TRBJ1-6|once
TGTGCCAGCAGCTTAAATCCCCGTCACCTTGATTCACCCCTCCACTTT
CASSLNPRHLDSPLHF
>-|TRBV11-3|TRBJ2-1|-
TGTGCCAGCAGCCGGTCGGGCAGGGGGGTCCCCTACAATGAGCAGTTCTTC
CASSRSGRGVPYNEQFF
>TRBD2|TRBV7-2|TRBJ2-1|-
TGTGCCAGCAGGGCCAGCGGGGGGGCCCACAATGAGCAGTTCTTC
CASRASGGAHNEQFF
>-|TRBV19|TRBJ1-2|-
TGTGCCAGTCGCCGTCACAGGGTAGATGGTCGCTACACCTTC
CASRRHRVDGRYTF
>TRBD2|TRBV27|TRBJ2-2|-
TGTGCCAGCACCCTCCGCGGGGGGGATAACACCGGGGAGCTGTTTTTT
CASTLRGGDNTGELFF
>-|TRBV9|TRBJ1-1|-
TGTGCCAGCTCCCGACAGAACACTGAAGCTTTCTTT
CASSRQNTEAFF
>TRBD2|TRBV9|TRBJ2-3|-
TGTGCCAGCAGCGACTCTGGACTAGCGGGGTTCACAGATACGCAGTATTTT
CASSDSGLAGFTDTQYF
>-|TRBV9|TRBJ2-7|-
TGTGCCAGCAGCGTAGCTCGGGGCGGCCACGAGCAGTACTTC
CASSVARGGHEQYF